The source of this T cell receptor (beta chain) is a study of CD8 T cells in Susac syndrome. Random hexamers served to reverse transcribe roughly 0.5 to 1 ug RNA. TCRdb used MiXCR to reprocess the immunoSEQ multiplex PCR reads, holding one entry per CDR3 protein. Of around 150,000 distinct CDR3 sequences listed, roughly 94% are singletons. Trimming pared 3 bases from V and 1 base from J, leaving 9 bases between. Germline values: CDR1 GTSNPN, CDR2 SVGIG (reference sequence). CDR3 size: 13 residues. Sequencing of TCR beta covered CD8+ and CD4+ T cells obtained from blood. What was sequenced was CD4+ T cells from PBMCs. The receptor comes from a human donor with Susac syndrome. The chain combines TRBV30 with TRBJ1-1; D is undetermined. The CDR3 coding sequence is TGTGCCTGGAGAATCGGCCGGAACACTGAAGCTTTCTTT. Translation gives CAWRIGRNTEAFF.